Listed here is a single T cell receptor (beta chain). Antigen: not known. The CDR3 sequence is 16 residues long. V gave up 0 bases and J gave up 1 base, with 12 bases separating them. With autoimmune disease history or systemic immunosuppression, patients were excluded. The table came from immunoSEQ multiplex PCR; TCRdb's copy has only in-frame clones and leaves some out. Among 65,000 to 90,000 clones listed, around 85% were seen once. The data derive from a study of OX40 agonist ivuxolimab in advanced cancers. Findings and limits, study-wide: Not determined was the antigen specificity of the expanded peripheral T cells. Mean expanded clone counts were higher in CD8+ than CD4+ T cells. By week 6 at 0.1 to 3.0 mg/kg, blood CD4+ and CD8+ T cells had expanded clonally.

The chain couples TRBV6-7 to TRBJ2-5; D unresolved. TRBV6-7 is sorted into the ORF group, with uncertain function. Sequences were derived from CD4+ or CD8+ T cells sorted from blood, sampled in a trial of the OX40 agonist ivuxolimab. The sequence was collected from an adult with an advanced solid tumor such as melanoma, head and neck, liver or kidney cancer. The CDR3 sequence: CASSYSKEPSQETQYF. CDR3 DNA sequence: TGTGCCAGCAGTTACTCGAAGGAGCCTTCCCAAGAGACCCAGTACTTC.